The count of the clone carrying this T cell receptor beta chain is one. Using its own MiXCR run on the RT-PCR reads, TCRdb lists one record per CDR3 protein. The sample contains approximately 160,000 distinct CDR3 sequences, approximately 25% of which appear only once. This specimen comes from a study of patients and donors after allogeneic stem cell transplantation. Germline V gives CDR1 DFQATT, CDR2 SNEGSKA (reference sequence). The CDR3 is made up of 14 amino acids. With V trimmed by 3 bases and J by 3 bases, 6 bases remained unmatched. The chain recombines TRBV20-1 with TRBJ2-7, with 9 nucleotides matching TRBD2. Sequenced: blood, either unsorted or a sorted T cell fraction (not recorded which). The source of this sequence is a human donor who was either an allogeneic HSCT recipient or a stem cell or donor lymphocyte infusion donor (not recorded which). It is not recorded whose cells these are; they may come from a transplant donor. CDR3 in amino acids: CSAREAGGVYEQYF. As DNA, the CDR3 is TGCAGTGCTAGGGAGGCGGGGGGGGTCTACGAGCAGTACTTC.